These 25 T cell receptor beta chains were sequenced from one sample in a study of CD8+CD57+ T cells in acquired aplastic anemia. Sequencing involved patients with CD8+CD57+ cell expansion previously shown by flow cytometry. Genomic DNA constituted the template upon which TCR beta VDJ and CDR3 profiling was performed. TCRdb ran MiXCR on the reads and lists one entry per CDR3 protein. The table shows more than 250,000 distinct CDR3 sequences, with approximately 79% occurring only once. Sequenced input: sorted CD4+, CD8+, or CD8+CD57+ T cells (not recorded which) from PBMCs. These receptors originate from a human donor with aplastic anemia.

In regard to this clonotype: A read error may account for a junction end that differs from germline. The chain couples TRBV7-9 to TRBJ2-3; the D gene is possibly TRBD1 (7 bases). The CDR3 length is 13 residues. The germline V gene has CDR1 SEHNR and CDR2 FQNEAQ (reference sequence). In nucleotides, the CDR3 is TGTGCCAGCAGGGGGGGTGGGACAGCTGAGCCGTTCTTT. It specifies CASRGGGTAEPFF.

This clonotype was found many times. With a much larger clone just one base away, this may be a read error. V usage is TRBV7-8 and J usage is TRBJ2-3; TRBD1 or TRBD2 may be the D gene (5 bases each). The CDR3 spans 14 residues. Looked up from germline, CDR1 is SGHVS and CDR2 is FQNEAQ. CDR3 in DNA: TGTGCCAGCAGCTTTCATCCAGACGGGGCAGCCCTTTCCTTT. Its protein is CASSFHPDGAALSF.

In regard to this clonotype: The conserved phenylalanine or tryptophan is not found at the CDR3 terminus, so this likely reflects a read error. It is unclear where the CDR3 begins or ends on the DNA, so no DNA is shown, and the CDR3 is as TCRdb lists it. The rearrangement joins TRBV7-3 to TRBJ2-3; the table's TRBD2 call for D was not verified on the DNA. The CDR3 totals 13 residues, both ends included. Looked up from germline, CDR1 is SGHTA and CDR2 is FQGTGA. The CDR3 sequence is CASSNDSGDPTNS.

The chain links TRBV11-1 to TRBJ2-3, with D unclear. Germline-derived CDR1 and CDR2 are SGHAT and FQDESV (reference sequence). This CDR3 is built from 15 residues. Trimming took 6 bases from V and 1 from J, leaving 14 bases between them. The CDR3 spells CASRFRGSGTDTQYF. Written as DNA, the CDR3 is TGTGCCAGCAGATTTCGCGGAAGCGGCACAGATACGCAGTATTTT.

This clonotype was counted once. The chain has TRBV20-1 and TRBJ2-7; D gene uncertain. In germline, CDR1 is DFQATT, CDR2 SNEGSKA (reference sequence). The CDR3 runs 14 residues. Deletions cut 3 bases from V and 1 base from J, with 13 bases between. CDR3 protein: CSASPTGRSYEQYF. The CDR3 nucleotides read TGCAGTGCTAGCCCCACGGGTCGTTCCTACGAGCAGTACTTC.

V gene TRBV7-2 combines with J gene TRBJ2-1, with 7 nucleotides matching TRBD2. This CDR3 is built from 16 residues. J lost 13 bases, V lost 2 bases, and 17 bases had no gene match. From germline, CDR1 is SGHTA and CDR2 FQGNSA. The CDR3 reads CASSLQGSGDTHYQFF. CDR3 DNA: TGTGCCAGCAGCTTACAAGGAAGCGGGGATACGCATTATCAGTTCTTC.

This clonotype was found once. The V and J genes are TRBV11-2 and TRBJ1-4; TRBD1 matches 7 bases. This CDR3 comprises 17 residues. The J segment lost 8 bases and the V segment lost 0 bases, leaving 12 bases of the junction unmatched. Germline V CDR1 and CDR2: SGHAT, FQNNGV. The CDR3 DNA reads TGTGCCAGCAGCTTAGATCTGACAGGGAACACTGAAGAAAAACTGTTTTTT. Translation: CASSLDLTGNTEEKLFF. The full variable domain, completed using reference TRBV11-2 and TRBJ1-4, is EAGVAQSPRYKIIEKRQSVAFWCNPISGHATLYWYQQILGQGPKLLIQFQNNGVVDDSQLPKDRFSAERLKGVDSTLKIQPAKLEDSAVYLCASSLDLTGNTEEKLFFGSGTQLSVL.

The CDR3 DNA is TGTGCCAGCAGCTTACCTCGAGGTCGCACAACCCTGTATTACGAGCAGTACGTC. Its translation: CASSLPRGRTTLYYEQYV. J is TRBJ2-7 and V is TRBV7-8; D is unclear. The CDR3 has 18 amino acids. CDR1 is SGHVS and CDR2 is FQNEAQ in the germline V gene. Deletions cut 2 bases from V and 4 bases from J, with 24 bases between.

A word on this clonotype: This is likely a read error, given that the CDR3 carries no conserved phenylalanine or tryptophan at its end. It is unclear where the CDR3 begins or ends on the DNA, so no DNA is shown, and the CDR3 is as TCRdb lists it. The chain combines TRBV7-6 with TRBJ2-5; TRBD1, the table's D call, was not compared with the DNA. CDR1 SGHVS and CDR2 FNYEAQ come from the germline V gene. The CDR3 extends over 15 residues, inclusive of both ends. The CDR3 protein is CASSLAHGTKETYYC.

With regard to this clonotype: Relative to the germline gene, one junction end is altered; a read error may explain this. The chain combines TRBV7-2 with TRBJ2-3; 8 bases are a match to TRBD1. In germline, CDR1 is SGHTA, CDR2 FQGNSA. The CDR3 extends over 14 amino acids. The CDR3 region has the DNA TGTGCCAGCAGCCTCGCCGCGACAGGGGACACTGAAGCTTTT. It specifies CASSLAATGDTEAF.

Remarks on this clonotype: The missing conserved phenylalanine or tryptophan at the end of this CDR3 makes a read error likely. The chain joins TRBV7-3 to TRBJ2-2, with D unclear. The CDR3 has 12 residues. CDR1 and CDR2 (germline): SGHTA, FQGTGA. The V end lost 5 bases, the J end lost 10 bases, and 11 bases lay between the germline ends. This CDR3 reads CASSLVPAELFL. The CDR3 DNA is TGTGCCAGCAGCCTAGTACCCGCGGAGCTGTTTTTG.

The CDR3 sequence is CASGPLGRPESQHYV. The CDR3 bases are TGTGCCAGCGGCCCACTGGGACGGCCAGAGTCCCAGCACTACGTC. The gene calls are TRBV7-9 and TRBJ2-7; D tentatively fits TRBD1 or TRBD2 (5 bases each). The CDR3 is made up of 15 amino acids. In germline, CDR1 is SEHNR, CDR2 FQNEAQ (reference sequence).

The chain couples TRBV29-1 to TRBJ2-1; no reliable D call. This CDR3 comprises 11 residues. CDR1 is SQVTM, CDR2 ANQGSEA, per germline. Trimming left V 7 bases short and J 2 bases short, with 6 bases between. CDR3 nucleotides: TGCAGCGGGAGTACCTACAATGAGCAGTTCTTC. Its protein is CSGSTYNEQFF.

The chain uses TRBV7-8 and TRBJ1-1; D call uncertain. Trimming stripped 0 bases from V and 12 bases from J, with 20 bases between. There are 15 residues in the CDR3. Germline V lookup: CDR1 SGHVS, CDR2 FQNEAQ. For the CDR3, the DNA is TGTGCCAGCAGCTTAGCGGGAAGACCCGATACGCAGTCTTTCTTT. Translated, it gives CASSLAGRPDTQSFF. The entire variable domain, with the rest obtained from reference TRBV7-8 and TRBJ1-1, is as follows: GAGVSQSPRYKVAKRGQDVALRCDPISGHVSLFWYQQALGQGPEFLTYFQNEAQLDKSGLPSDRFFAERPEGSVSTLKIQRTQQEDSAVYLCASSLAGRPDTQSFFGQGTRLTVV.

Notes on this clonotype: A junction end diverges from the germline sequence, so it may reflect a read error. The V and J genes are TRBV7-3 and TRBJ2-4; D is ambiguous. The CDR3 loop spans 12 amino acids. From germline, CDR1 is SGHTA and CDR2 FQGTGA. The CDR3, as DNA: TGTGCCAGCAGCGGAGCTGCCGGCACTCAGGACTTC. This encodes CASSGAAGTQDF.

This clonotype has only one observation. V gene TRBV9 combines with J gene TRBJ2-3, with 11 bases matching TRBD2. Trimming cost V 0 bases and J 7 bases; bases outside gene matches: 7. CDR1 is SGDLS, CDR2 YYNGEE, per germline. The CDR3 length is 16 residues. DNA of the CDR3: TGTGCCAGCAGCGTAGGAACTAGCGGGGGATCCTATACGCAGTATTTT. Its translation: CASSVGTSGGSYTQYF. Full variable domain (remainder filled in from reference TRBV9 and TRBJ2-3): DSGVTQTPKHLITATGQRVTLRCSPRSGDLSVYWYQQSLDQGLQFLIQYYNGEERAKGNILERFSAQQFPDLHSELNLSSLELGDSALYFCASSVGTSGGSYTQYFGPGTRLTVL.

This clonotype was seen ten or more times. The chain employs TRBV27 and TRBJ2-1, with D possibly being TRBD1 (7 bases). The CDR3 is 13 amino acids. Trimming shortened V by 5 bases and J by 4 bases, and 9 bases separated the two germline ends. Germline values: CDR1 MNHEY, CDR2 SMNVEV (reference sequence). Written as DNA, the CDR3 is TGTGCCAGCAGTGCGGGACAGTACAATGAGCAGTTCTTC. It specifies CASSAGQYNEQFF.

With respect to this clonotype: The conserved closing phenylalanine or tryptophan is absent in this CDR3, likely reflecting a read error. The DNA is left out, because the CDR3 cannot be placed on it with certainty; the CDR3 is given as TCRdb lists it. The chain couples TRBV7-9 to TRBJ2-1. Germline CDR1 SEHNR, CDR2 FQNEAQ (reference sequence). With termini counted, the CDR3 has 13 amino acids. This CDR3 reads CASSVLGSYEANV.

In regard to this clonotype: The junction departs from the called germline gene at one end, perhaps through a read error. The CDR3 DNA is TGTGCCAGCAGCCAACCCCCGGGAGGTACGGAGTATTTT. Encoded protein: CASSQPPGGTEYF. The gene calls are TRBV3-1 and TRBJ2-3; 7 bases align to TRBD2. Germline V gene sequence: CDR1 LGHDT, CDR2 YNNKEL (reference sequence). This CDR3 has 13 residues.

Comments on this clonotype: The junction departs from the called germline gene at one end, perhaps through a read error. V is TRBV7-9 and J is TRBJ2-3; 7 bases fit TRBD2. The germline V gene has CDR1 SEHNR and CDR2 FQNEAQ (reference sequence). The CDR3 runs to 14 residues. The CDR3 DNA follows: TGTGCCAGCAGCTTACCGGGAGGTCCCGGTACGGAGCATTTT. Its translation: CASSLPGGPGTEHF. Drawing the rest from reference TRBV7-9 and TRBJ2-3, the complete variable domain is DTGVSQNPRHKITKRGQNVTFRCDPISEHNRLYWYRQTLGQGPEFLTYFQNEAQLEKSRLLSDRFSAERPKGSFSTLEIQRTEQGDSAMYLCASSLPGGPGTEHFGPGTRLTVL.

The rearrangement joins TRBV15 to TRBJ2-7; D remains unclear. The CDR3 extends over 13 amino acids. V gave up 0 bases and J gave up 2 bases, with 5 bases separating them. The germline gives CDR1 LNHNV, CDR2 YYDKDF (reference sequence). CDR3 bases: TGTGCCACCAGCAGAGATCTCGCCTACGAGCAGTACGTC. This sequence encodes CATSRDLAYEQYV.

This clonotype has just one count. The rearrangement links TRBV11-3 to TRBJ2-5, with a weak D call TRBD2 (5 bases). The CDR3 is made up of 15 amino acids. Germline assignment: CDR1 SGHNT and CDR2 YENEEA. Between the trimmed V and J ends, which lost 1 base and 14 bases, there was a span of 23 bases. The CDR3: CASSLAGSPGTQHYF. As DNA, the CDR3 is TGTGCCAGCAGCTTAGCGGGAAGTCCCGGTACGCAGCATTACTTC.

This clonotype was detected a few times. The chain employs TRBV10-3 and TRBJ2-2; 7 bases align to TRBD1. The germline V gene has CDR1 ENHRY and CDR2 SYGVKD. Trimming took 6 bases from V and 1 from J; bases not matched to a gene: 2. The CDR3 totals 14 residues. DNA of the CDR3: TGTGCCATCAGCAGACAGGGGAACACCGGGGAGCTGTTTTTT. It yields the protein CAISRQGNTGELFF.

About this clonotype: The junction differs from germline at one of its ends, possibly a read error. This rearrangement joins TRBV15 to TRBJ2-2, with a weak D call TRBD2 (5 bases). Germline CDR1 and CDR2: LNHNV and YYDKDF (reference sequence). This CDR3 has 15 residues. The CDR3 coding sequence is TGTGCCAGCAGCAGAGGGAGCGGCTACACCGGGGAGCAGTTTTTT. Its protein product is CASSRGSGYTGEQFF. Full variable domain (rest looked up from reference TRBV15 and TRBJ2-2): DAMVIQNPRYQVTQFGKPVTLSCSQTLNHNVMYWYQQKSSQAPKLLFHYYDKDFNNEADTPDNFQSRRPNTSFCFLDIRSPGLGDTAMYLCASSRGSGYTGEQFFGEGSRLTVL.

Turning to this clonotype: One end of the junction is discordant with germline, which a read error may explain. V and J are TRBV19 and TRBJ2-3; 10 bases align to TRBD2. The germline V gene encodes CDR1 LNHDA and CDR2 SQIVND (reference sequence). This CDR3 contains 14 residues. CDR3 sequence (DNA): TGTGCCAGCAGTATAGCGGGAGGTCCCTACACGGAGCATTTT. Residues: CASSIAGGPYTEHF.